Presented here are 13 T cell receptor beta chains from one specimen sequenced in a study of T-cell memory formation after mild COVID-19. TCRdb passed the 5' RACE reads through MiXCR, listing each CDR3 protein once. This sample has around 140,000 distinct CDR3 sequences, with approximately 21% found just once. Sequenced input: PBMCs or a T cell subset sorted from them (not recorded which). These receptors were taken from an adult woman who had mild COVID-19 (a few samples of this study predate the infection). Cell type and time point are not known.

The chain recombines TRBV13 with TRBJ2-4; no firm D call. Germline loops: CDR1 PRHDT, CDR2 FYEKMQ (reference sequence). CDR3 length: 14 amino acids. Trimming took off 2 bases at V and 2 bases at J, with 7 bases between the two ends. The CDR3 nucleotides are TGTGCCAGCAGCTTAATGTTGACCAAAAACATTCAGTACTTC. It codes for CASSLMLTKNIQYF.

This clonotype was detected a few times. The rearrangement links TRBV30 to TRBJ1-5; D is perhaps TRBD1 (6 bases). The V and J ends lost 3 bases and 7 bases respectively, with 22 bases between them. Germline CDR1 is GTSNPN and CDR2 is SVGIG (reference sequence). The CDR3 runs 16 residues. CDR3 coding DNA: TGTGCCTGGAGCGCCCGGGGGGGCAGCGGGCAACAGCCCCAGCATTTT. It is translated as CAWSARGGSGQQPQHF.

This clonotype was recorded once. V and J are TRBV5-1 and TRBJ2-7; possible D gene TRBD2, 5 bases. V shed 4 bases and J shed 6 bases, with 20 bases lying between them. CDR1 and CDR2 from the germline V gene are SGHRS and YFSETQ. The CDR3 runs 15 residues. CDR3 nucleotide sequence: TGCGCCAGCAGCCCGGCGGGTGGTACGGGCGTCGAGCAGTACTTC. This codes for CASSPAGGTGVEQYF.

The rearrangement links TRBV6-2 or TRBV6-3 to TRBJ2-2, with 9 bases lining up with TRBD2. Germline lookup yields CDR1 MNHEY and CDR2 SVGEGT. The CDR3 is 17 residues long. The V gene end was trimmed by 4 bases and the J gene end by 7 bases; junction bases not matched to a gene: 13. CDR3: CASSSARSGRNFGELFF. DNA for the CDR3: TGTGCCAGCAGTTCCGCCCGCAGCGGGAGGAATTTCGGGGAGCTGTTTTTT.

The chain has TRBV7-9 and TRBJ2-1; D is undetermined. Germline CDR1 reads SEHNR; CDR2 reads FQNEAQ (reference sequence). CDR3 length: 12 amino acids. V was clipped by 5 bases and J by 7 bases, with 9 bases between them. The DNA of the CDR3 is TGTGCCAGCAGCCCCCAGCGTAATGAGCAGTTCTTC. Translation: CASSPQRNEQFF. The entire variable domain, with the rest obtained from reference TRBV7-9 and TRBJ2-1, is as follows: DTGVSQNPRHKITKRGQNVTFRCDPISEHNRLYWYRQTLGQGPEFLTYFQNEAQLEKSRLLSDRFSAERPKGSFSTLEIQRTEQGDSAMYLCASSPQRNEQFFGPGTRLTVL.

This clonotype came up a few times. This chain links TRBV6-6 with TRBJ2-5; D possibly corresponds to TRBD2 (7 bases). This CDR3 is built from 15 residues. V was clipped by 6 bases and J by 4 bases, with 18 bases between them. Germline CDR1 is MNHNY and CDR2 is SVGAGI (reference sequence). CDR3 loop: CASSVTRGAGETQYF. The CDR3 nucleotides are TGTGCCAGCAGCGTTACACGGGGGGCTGGAGAGACCCAGTACTTC.

The chain carries TRBV29-1 and TRBJ2-2; D gene uncertain. In germline, CDR1 is SQVTM, CDR2 ANQGSEA. With 5 bases removed from V and 7 bases from J, the gap between germline ends came to 11 bases. This CDR3 comprises 12 residues. DNA for the CDR3: TGCAGCGTTTCTGGTATGGGCGGGGAGCTGTTTTTT. Its translation: CSVSGMGGELFF.

This clonotype was detected only a few times. V and J are TRBV15 and TRBJ2-1; 8 bases map to TRBD2. Per germline, CDR1 LNHNV and CDR2 YYDKDF (reference sequence). The J segment lost 4 bases and the V segment lost 0 bases, leaving 5 bases of the junction unmatched. CDR3 length: 16 residues. The DNA for the CDR3 is TGTGCCACCAGCAGAGAAGGCGGGAGGAGGTACAATGAGCAGTTCTTC. Translating it yields CATSREGGRRYNEQFF.

CDR3 DNA sequence: TGTGCCAGCAGCCCGACCGGGACTAGCGGGAGGAACACCGGGGAGCTGTTTTTT. Its translation: CASSPTGTSGRNTGELFF. The chain has TRBV7-6 and TRBJ2-2; 14 bases map to TRBD2. V was clipped by 5 bases and J by 1 base; unmatched bases: 6. Germline loops: CDR1 SGHVS, CDR2 FNYEAQ. This CDR3 has 18 amino acids.

This clonotype occurred a few times. The chain employs TRBV12-3 or TRBV12-4 and TRBJ1-4, with 7 bases identical to TRBD1. This CDR3 region has 14 residues. The V gene end was trimmed by 2 bases and the J gene end by 11 bases; junction bases not matched to a gene: 8. The CDR3 sequence is CASSLRTGGGKLFF. The CDR3 DNA follows: TGTGCCAGCAGTTTAAGGACAGGCGGGGGGAAACTGTTTTTT.

CDR3 sequence reads: CSVYRTTLRNEQFF. The CDR3 bases are TGCAGCGTCTACAGGACAACCCTGCGGAATGAGCAGTTCTTC. The V call is TRBV29-1, the J call TRBJ2-1; perhaps TRBD1 as D (5 bases). This CDR3 spans 14 amino acids. The germline CDR1 and CDR2 sequences are SQVTM and ANQGSEA. Trimming removed 6 bases at V and 7 bases at J, with 19 bases between.

This chain links TRBV10-3 with TRBJ1-2, with D maybe TRBD1 (5 bases). Germline CDR1 is ENHRY and CDR2 is SYGVKD. Trimming stripped 2 bases from V and 3 bases from J, with 10 bases between. The CDR3 spans 14 residues. As DNA, the CDR3 is TGTGCCATCAGTGAGGGGGCATTAGACTATGGCTACACCTTC. It translates to CAISEGALDYGYTF.

The sample holds a few counts of this clonotype. The gene calls are TRBV24-1 and TRBJ2-3, with 8 bases lining up with TRBD1. Trimming took 4 bases from V and 6 from J; bases not matched to a gene: 8. The CDR3 is 15 residues long. The germline CDR1 and CDR2 sequences are KGHDR and SFDVKD. In DNA, the CDR3 is TGTGCCACCAGTGACCGGACAGGGTTTGATGATACGCAGTATTTT. Residues: CATSDRTGFDDTQYF.